This TCR beta chain is drawn from a study of blood T cell repertoires in COVID-19. At the level of the study: Both acute and convalescent COVID-19 samples were obtained from the United States, Italy and Spain. The analysed material was cDNA or gDNA that came from T cells, B-cell-depleted T cells, or PBMCs.

Patients of the Seattle cohort, enrolled during active infection, were followed longitudinally. Study processing details: Counts of nucleated cells, estimated from reference gene primer amplification, were obtained. Repertoires were generated with immunoSEQ multiplex PCR, while TCRdb's copy carries only in-frame clones and drops some. The V and J calls and clone size were taken over from that table, and D and trimming were inferred from the DNA. The data show around 270,000 clones, with approximately 86% seen just once and roughly 5% held by the top ten. From germline, CDR1 is LNHDA and CDR2 SQIVND (reference sequence). The CDR3 covers 16 residues. Germline trimming cut 6 bases from V and 0 bases from J; bases unmatched to any gene: 7.

This clonotype was sampled from a woman in her sixties or seventies with COVID-19, enrolled during active disease. Sequencing was performed on peripheral blood. The J gene is TRBJ2-1, the V gene TRBV19; 8 bases align to TRBD1. The CDR3 nucleotides read TGTGCCAGTAGCGGAGGACAGGGTAGCTCCTACAATGAGCAGTTCTTC. Amino acids: CASSGGQGSSYNEQFF.